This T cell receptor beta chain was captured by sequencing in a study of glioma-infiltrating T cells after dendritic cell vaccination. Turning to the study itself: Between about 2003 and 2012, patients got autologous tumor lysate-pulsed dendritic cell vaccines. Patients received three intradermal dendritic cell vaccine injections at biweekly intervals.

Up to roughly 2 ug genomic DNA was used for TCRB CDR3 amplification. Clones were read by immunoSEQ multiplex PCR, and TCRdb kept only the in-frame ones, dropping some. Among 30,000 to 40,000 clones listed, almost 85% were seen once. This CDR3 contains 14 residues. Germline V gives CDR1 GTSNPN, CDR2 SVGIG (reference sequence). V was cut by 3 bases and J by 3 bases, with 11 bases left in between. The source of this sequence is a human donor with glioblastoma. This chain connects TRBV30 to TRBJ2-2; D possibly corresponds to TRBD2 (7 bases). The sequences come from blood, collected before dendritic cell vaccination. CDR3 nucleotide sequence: TGTGCCTGGAGAGGGGGGGGGTACACCGGGGAGCTGTTTTTT. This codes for CAWRGGGYTGELFF.